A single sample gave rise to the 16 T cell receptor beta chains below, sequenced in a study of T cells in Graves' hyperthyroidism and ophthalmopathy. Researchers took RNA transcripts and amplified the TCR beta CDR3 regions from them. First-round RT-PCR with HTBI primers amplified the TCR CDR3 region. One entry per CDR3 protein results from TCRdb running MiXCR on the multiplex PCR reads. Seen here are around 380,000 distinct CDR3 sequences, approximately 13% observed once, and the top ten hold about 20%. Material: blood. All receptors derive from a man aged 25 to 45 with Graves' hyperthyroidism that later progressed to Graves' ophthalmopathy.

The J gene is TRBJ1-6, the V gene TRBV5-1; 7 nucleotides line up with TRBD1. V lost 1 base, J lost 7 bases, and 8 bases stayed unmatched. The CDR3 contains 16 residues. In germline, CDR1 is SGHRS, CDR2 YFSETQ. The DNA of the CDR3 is TGCGCCAGCAGCTTGAGCGGGGCAGGGGGGAATTCACCCCTCCACTTT. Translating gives CASSLSGAGGNSPLHF.

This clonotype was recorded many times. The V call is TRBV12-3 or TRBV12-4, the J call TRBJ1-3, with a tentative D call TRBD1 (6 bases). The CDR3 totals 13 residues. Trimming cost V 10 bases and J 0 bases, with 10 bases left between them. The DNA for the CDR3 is TGTGCCACCAAGGACAGCTCTGGAAACACCATATATTTT. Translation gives CATKDSSGNTIYF.

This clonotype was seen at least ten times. The CDR3 loop is CASSLSGAPGGAQYF. The CDR3 bases are TGTGCCAGCAGTTTGTCGGGGGCTCCCGGGGGCGCGCAGTACTTC. V gene TRBV12-3 or TRBV12-4 combines with J gene TRBJ2-7, with D perhaps assigned TRBD1 or TRBD2 (6 bases each). The V gene lost 3 bases and the J gene lost 9 bases, with 21 bases spanning the gap. The CDR3 length is 15 residues.

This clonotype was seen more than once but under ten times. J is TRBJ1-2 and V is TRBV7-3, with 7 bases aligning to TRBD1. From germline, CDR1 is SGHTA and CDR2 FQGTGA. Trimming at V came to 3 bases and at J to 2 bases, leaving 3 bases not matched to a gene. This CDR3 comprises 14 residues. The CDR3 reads CASSFLQGNYGYTF. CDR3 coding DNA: TGTGCCAGCAGCTTTCTACAGGGGAACTATGGCTACACCTTC.

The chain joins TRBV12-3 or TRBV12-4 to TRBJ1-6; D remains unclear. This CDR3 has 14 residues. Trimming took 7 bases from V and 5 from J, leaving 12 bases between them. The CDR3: CASKSTGNNSPLHF. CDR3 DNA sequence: TGTGCCAGCAAATCGACGGGTAATAATTCACCCCTCCACTTT.

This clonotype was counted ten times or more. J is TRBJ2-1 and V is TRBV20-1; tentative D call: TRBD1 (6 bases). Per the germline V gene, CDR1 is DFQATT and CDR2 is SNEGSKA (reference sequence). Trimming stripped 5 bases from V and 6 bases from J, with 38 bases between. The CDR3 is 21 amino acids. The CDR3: CSARPRSPGQGFLQAGNEQFF. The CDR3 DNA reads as TGCAGTGCTCGGCCTCGCAGTCCGGGACAAGGGTTTCTCCAGGCGGGCAATGAGCAGTTCTTC.

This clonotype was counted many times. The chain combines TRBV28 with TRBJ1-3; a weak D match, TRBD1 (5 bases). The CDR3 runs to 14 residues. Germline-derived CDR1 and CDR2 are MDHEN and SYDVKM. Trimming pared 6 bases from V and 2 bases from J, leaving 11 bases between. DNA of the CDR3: TGTGCCAGCAGAGGGGTCTTGACTGGAAACACCATATATTTT. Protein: CASRGVLTGNTIYF.

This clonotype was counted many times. Written as DNA, the CDR3 is TGCGCCAGCAGCCAAGTGGCAGGGGGAGAGACCCAGTACTTC. Encoded protein: CASSQVAGGETQYF. The rearrangement uses TRBV4-1 and TRBJ2-5; 7 bases map to TRBD1. CDR1 is MGHRA and CDR2 is YSYEKL in the germline V gene. V dropped 1 base and J dropped 4; count of bases not matched to a gene: 3. The CDR3 extends over 14 amino acids.

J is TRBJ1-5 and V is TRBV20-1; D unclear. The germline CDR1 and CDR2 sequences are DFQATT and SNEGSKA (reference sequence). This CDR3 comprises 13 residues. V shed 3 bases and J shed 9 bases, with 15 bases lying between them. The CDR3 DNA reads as TGCAGTGCTAGCGAAGCGGGCCCCGGGCCCCAGCATTTT. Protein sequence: CSASEAGPGPQHF.

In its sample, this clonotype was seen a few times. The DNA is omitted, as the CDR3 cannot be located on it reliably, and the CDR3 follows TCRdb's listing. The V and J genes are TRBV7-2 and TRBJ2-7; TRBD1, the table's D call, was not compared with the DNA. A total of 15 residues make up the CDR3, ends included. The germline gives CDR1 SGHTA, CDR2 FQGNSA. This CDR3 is CASSSVGQGASEEYF.

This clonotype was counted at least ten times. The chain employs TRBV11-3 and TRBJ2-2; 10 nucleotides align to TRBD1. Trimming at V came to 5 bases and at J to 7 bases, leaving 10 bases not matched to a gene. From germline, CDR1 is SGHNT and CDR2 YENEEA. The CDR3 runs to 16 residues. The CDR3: CASSLLDRGQGGELFF. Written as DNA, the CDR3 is TGTGCCAGCAGCCTCCTCGACAGGGGGCAGGGCGGGGAGCTGTTTTTT.

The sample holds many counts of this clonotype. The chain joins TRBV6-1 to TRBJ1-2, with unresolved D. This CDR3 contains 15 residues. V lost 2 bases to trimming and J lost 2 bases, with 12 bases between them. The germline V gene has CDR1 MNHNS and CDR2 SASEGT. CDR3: CASSEFGSGNYGYTF. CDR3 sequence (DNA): TGTGCCAGCAGTGAATTCGGCAGTGGGAACTATGGCTACACCTTC.

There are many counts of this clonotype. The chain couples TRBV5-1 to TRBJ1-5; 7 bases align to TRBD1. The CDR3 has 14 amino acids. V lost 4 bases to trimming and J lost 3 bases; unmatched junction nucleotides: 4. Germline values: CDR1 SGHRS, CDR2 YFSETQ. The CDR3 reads CASSAQGTNQPQHF. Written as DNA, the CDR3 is TGCGCCAGCAGCGCACAGGGGACCAATCAGCCCCAGCATTTT.

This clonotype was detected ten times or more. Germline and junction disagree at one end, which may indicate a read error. The CDR3 DNA sequence: TGTGCCAGCAGCTTAGGGGGTGAAGCTTTCTTT. It codes for CASSLGGEAFF. The chain joins TRBV5-1 to TRBJ1-1, with a possible D match to TRBD1 (6 bases). Germline V gives CDR1 SGHRS, CDR2 YFSETQ. The CDR3 length is 11 residues.

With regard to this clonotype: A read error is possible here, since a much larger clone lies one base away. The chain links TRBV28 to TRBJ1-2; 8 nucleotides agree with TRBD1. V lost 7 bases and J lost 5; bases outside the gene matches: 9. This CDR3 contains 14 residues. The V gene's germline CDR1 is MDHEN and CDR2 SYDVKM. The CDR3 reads CASNPTQGAYGYTF. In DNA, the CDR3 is TGTGCCAGCAACCCAACCCAGGGGGCGTATGGCTACACCTTC.

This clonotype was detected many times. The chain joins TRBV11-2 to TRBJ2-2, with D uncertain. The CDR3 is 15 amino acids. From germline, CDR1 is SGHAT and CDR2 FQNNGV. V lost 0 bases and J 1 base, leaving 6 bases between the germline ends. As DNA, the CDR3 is TGTGCCAGCAGCTTAGAAAATGGGAACACCGGGGAGCTGTTTTTT. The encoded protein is CASSLENGNTGELFF.